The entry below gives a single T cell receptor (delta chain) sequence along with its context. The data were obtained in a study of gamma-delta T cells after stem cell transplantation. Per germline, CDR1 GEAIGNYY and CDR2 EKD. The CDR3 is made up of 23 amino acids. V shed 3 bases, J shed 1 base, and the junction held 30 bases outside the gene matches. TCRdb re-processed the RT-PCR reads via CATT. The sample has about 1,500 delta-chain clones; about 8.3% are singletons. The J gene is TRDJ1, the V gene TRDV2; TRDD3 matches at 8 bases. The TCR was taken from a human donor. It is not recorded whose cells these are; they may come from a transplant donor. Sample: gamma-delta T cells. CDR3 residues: CACDSIPAAVGYAGQGSTDKLIF. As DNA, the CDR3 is TGTGCCTGTGACTCCATTCCCGCGGCTGTGGGATACGCAGGTCAGGGGTCCACCGATAAACTCATCTTT.